Shown below are 5 T cell receptor beta chains from a single sample sequenced in a study of blood T cells in healthy people across ages. Sample-barcoded 5' priming and a J-beta primer mix drove a second PCR of roughly 7 to 11 cycles. One entry per CDR3 protein, called by TCRdb with MiXCR from the 5' RACE reads. The table records under 2 million distinct CDR3 sequences, about 31% of them present only once. The material sequenced was blood. The source is a woman in her 30s in good health.

This clonotype was counted only a few times. V usage is TRBV9 and J usage is TRBJ1-2; tentative D call: TRBD1 (6 bases). The CDR3 sequence is 15 residues long. Trimming removed 8 bases from V and 2 bases from J, with 19 bases in between. CDR1 is SGDLS and CDR2 is YYNGEE in the germline V gene. The CDR3 is CARTRWDIANYGYTF. The CDR3 DNA reads TGTGCCAGAACGAGATGGGACATTGCGAACTATGGCTACACCTTC.

This clonotype came up a few times. The chain combines TRBV3-1 with TRBJ2-3; unclear D gene. The CDR3 is 15 amino acids. Per the germline V gene, CDR1 is LGHDT and CDR2 is YNNKEL (reference sequence). The germline V and J ends were trimmed by 1 base and 3 bases, with 11 bases remaining between them. The CDR3 DNA is TGTGCCAGCAGCCAAGTCCCACAGAGGACAGATACGCAGTATTTT. Amino acid sequence: CASSQVPQRTDTQYF.

The chain employs TRBV15 and TRBJ1-6; 7 bases are shared with TRBD1. CDR1 is LNHNV, CDR2 YYDKDF, per germline (reference sequence). V gave up 0 bases and J gave up 7 bases; unmatched junction bases: 6. The CDR3 extends over 16 amino acids. The CDR3 is CATSRETGTVNSPLHF. The CDR3 DNA is TGTGCCACCAGCAGAGAAACCGGGACAGTAAATTCACCCCTCCACTTT.

The V call is TRBV3-1, the J call TRBJ1-1; 11 bases line up with TRBD1. V shed 4 bases and J 10 bases; nucleotides not matched to a gene: 11. Germline loops: CDR1 LGHDT, CDR2 YNNKEL (reference sequence). The CDR3 extends over 15 amino acids. DNA for the CDR3: TGTGCCAGCAGCCCTTGGACAGGGGGCGTCTTAGGAGCTTTCTTT. Its protein product is CASSPWTGGVLGAFF.

The rearrangement links TRBV12-3 or TRBV12-4 to TRBJ2-1; D may be TRBD1 (5 bases). The CDR3 runs 14 residues. V was pared by 6 bases and J by 2 bases, with 11 bases between. CDR3: CASRLQGAYNEQFF. The CDR3, as DNA: TGTGCCAGCAGACTTCAAGGGGCCTACAATGAGCAGTTCTTC.